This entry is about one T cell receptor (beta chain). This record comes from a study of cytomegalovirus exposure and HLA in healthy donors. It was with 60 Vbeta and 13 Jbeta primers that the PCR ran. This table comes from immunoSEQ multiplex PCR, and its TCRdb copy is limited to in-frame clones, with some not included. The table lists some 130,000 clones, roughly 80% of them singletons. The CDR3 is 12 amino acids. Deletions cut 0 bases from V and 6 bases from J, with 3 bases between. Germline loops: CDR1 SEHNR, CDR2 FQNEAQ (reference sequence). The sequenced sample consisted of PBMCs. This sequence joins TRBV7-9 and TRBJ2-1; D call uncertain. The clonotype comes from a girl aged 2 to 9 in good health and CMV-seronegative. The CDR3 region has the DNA TGTGCCAGCAGCTTAGCCGTCAATGAGCAGTTCTTC. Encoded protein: CASSLAVNEQFF.